The 9 T cell receptor beta chains below were found in one sample sequenced in a study of blood T cell repertoires in COVID-19. This table comes from immunoSEQ multiplex PCR, and its TCRdb copy is limited to in-frame clones, with some not included. This sample has 400,000 to 450,000 clones; around nine tenths occur once, and the top ten carry roughly 1.6%. Sequenced input: peripheral blood. All receptors come from a woman aged 40 to 49 with COVID-19, enrolled during active disease.

The chain links TRBV27 to TRBJ2-7; TRBD1 matches 8 bases. Germline V gene sequence: CDR1 MNHEY, CDR2 SMNVEV (reference sequence). CDR3 length equals 17 residues. V shed 10 bases, J shed 2 bases, and the junction held 19 bases outside the gene matches. The CDR3 DNA sequence: TGTGCCACCACAGTTTTCCCCTCGACAGGGGAGCCCTACGAGCAGTACTTC. It encodes CATTVFPSTGEPYEQYF.

The chain is built from TRBV19 and TRBJ1-1; D call uncertain. This CDR3 is built from 13 residues. Per the germline V gene, CDR1 is LNHDA and CDR2 is SQIVND (reference sequence). V was clipped by 2 bases and J by 9 bases, with 13 bases between them. The CDR3 sequence: CASSITASGKAFF. DNA of the CDR3: TGTGCCAGTAGTATAACGGCTTCCGGGAAAGCTTTCTTT.

The chain combines TRBV7-8 with TRBJ1-3; 8 nucleotides line up with TRBD1. With V trimmed by 8 bases and J by 8 bases, 8 bases remained unmatched. The CDR3 is 13 amino acids. The V gene's germline CDR1 is SGHVS and CDR2 FQNEAQ. Here the CDR3 DNA reads TGTGCCAGCTCCCCAGACAGGGGTGACACCATATATTTT. Protein product: CASSPDRGDTIYF.

This chain links TRBV19 with TRBJ1-2; the D is unclear. The CDR3 has 14 amino acids. V was pared by 7 bases and J by 1 base, with 13 bases between. CDR1 and CDR2 from the germline V gene are LNHDA and SQIVND (reference sequence). The CDR3 DNA is TGTGCCAGTACTTCAAGGCGGGGTAACTATGGCTACACCTTC. It encodes CASTSRRGNYGYTF.

The table lists this clone with a few counts. The gene calls are TRBV11-1 and TRBJ2-1; 7 nucleotides align to TRBD1. Germline CDR1 is SGHAT and CDR2 is FQDESV (reference sequence). The junction had 3 bases not matched to a gene; V was cut back by 1 base and J by 3 bases. This CDR3 has 15 residues. CDR3 DNA: TGTGCCAGCAGCTTAGACAGGACAGGCTACAATGAGCAGTTCTTC. This sequence encodes CASSLDRTGYNEQFF. The complete variable domain, with remaining parts taken from reference TRBV11-1 and TRBJ2-1, reads EAEVAQSPRYKITEKSQAVAFWCDPISGHATLYWYRQILGQGPELLVQFQDESVVDDSQLPKDRFSAERLKGVDSTLKIQPAELGDSAMYLCASSLDRTGYNEQFFGPGTRLTVL.

V is TRBV5-4 and J is TRBJ2-1; 14 bases are a match to TRBD2. The length of the CDR3 is 16 residues. With 7 bases clipped from V and 5 bases from J, the junction kept 8 bases outside the gene matches. The germline V gene has CDR1 SGHNT and CDR2 YYREEE (reference sequence). Here the CDR3 reads CASRQGLAGADNEQFF. CDR3 bases: TGTGCCAGCCGACAGGGACTAGCGGGAGCAGACAATGAGCAGTTCTTC. The variable domain in full, completed from reference TRBV5-4 and TRBJ2-1, reads ETGVTQSPTHLIKTRGQQVTLRCSSQSGHNTVSWYQQALGQGPQFIFQYYREEENGRGNFPPRFSGLQFPNYSSELNVNALELDDSALYLCASRQGLAGADNEQFFGPGTRLTVL.

The chain links TRBV7-3 to TRBJ2-3; D gene uncertain. CDR3 length: 13 amino acids. Germline V CDR1 and CDR2: SGHTA, FQGTGA. Trimming took off 5 bases at V and 8 bases at J, with 14 bases between the two ends. DNA for the CDR3: TGTGCCAGCAGCACAACACCCCGCGGTACGCAGTATTTT. Protein product: CASSTTPRGTQYF.

The CDR3 DNA follows: TGTGCCAGCAGCTTAGACCCTCCCGGGACTAATGAAAAACTGTTTTTT. This sequence encodes CASSLDPPGTNEKLFF. The chain carries TRBV7-8 and TRBJ1-4, with D unclear. The CDR3 runs 16 residues. V lost 1 base and J 2 bases, leaving 11 bases between the germline ends. CDR1 and CDR2 from the germline V gene are SGHVS and FQNEAQ. Drawing the rest from reference TRBV7-8 and TRBJ1-4, the complete variable domain is GAGVSQSPRYKVAKRGQDVALRCDPISGHVSLFWYQQALGQGPEFLTYFQNEAQLDKSGLPSDRFFAERPEGSVSTLKIQRTQQEDSAVYLCASSLDPPGTNEKLFFGSGTQLSVL.

The chain has TRBV5-1 and TRBJ2-7; a weak D match, TRBD1 (7 bases). The CDR3 runs to 15 residues. V was cut by 0 bases and J by 4 bases, with 14 bases left in between. Germline assignment: CDR1 SGHRS and CDR2 YFSETQ. The CDR3: CASSLGGTAGYEQYF. Written as DNA, the CDR3 is TGCGCCAGCAGCTTGGGCGGGACAGCTGGGTACGAGCAGTACTTC.